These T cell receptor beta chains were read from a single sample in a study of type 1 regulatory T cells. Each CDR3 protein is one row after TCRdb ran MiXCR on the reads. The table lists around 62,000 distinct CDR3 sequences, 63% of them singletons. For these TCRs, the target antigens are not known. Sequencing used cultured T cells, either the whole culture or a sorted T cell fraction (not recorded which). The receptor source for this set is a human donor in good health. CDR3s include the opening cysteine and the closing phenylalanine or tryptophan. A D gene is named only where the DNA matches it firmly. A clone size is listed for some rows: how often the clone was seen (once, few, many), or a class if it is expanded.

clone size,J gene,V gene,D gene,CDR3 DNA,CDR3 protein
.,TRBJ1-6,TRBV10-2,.,TGCGCCAGCAGATCCGACACCCCGTCTTCACCCCTCCACTTT,CASRSDTPSSPLHF
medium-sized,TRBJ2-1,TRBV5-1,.,TGCGCCAGCAGCTTGCAGGCGGGCAATGAGCAGTTCTTC,CASSLQAGNEQFF
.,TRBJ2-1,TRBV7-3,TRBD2,TGTGCCAGCAGCTTAACCGGGGGGGGACTAGCGGATTACAATGAGGAGTTCTTC,CASSLTGGGLADYNEEFF
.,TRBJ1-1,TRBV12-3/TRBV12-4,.,TGTGCCAGCAAAAGTGGTCCGAACACTGAAGCTTTCTTT,CASKSGPNTEAFF
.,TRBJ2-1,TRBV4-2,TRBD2,TGTGCCAGCAGCCAAGAAGGGACTAGCGTCTACAATGAGCAGTTCTTC,CASSQEGTSVYNEQFF
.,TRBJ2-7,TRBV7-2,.,TGTGCCAGCAGCGCCCCGGCCTACGAGCAGTACTTC,CASSAPAYEQYF
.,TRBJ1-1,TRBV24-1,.,TGTGCCACCAGTGATTTTTGGGGAGAAGCTTTCTTT,CATSDFWGEAFF
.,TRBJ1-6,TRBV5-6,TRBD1,TGTGCCAGCAGCCTGGTGGGACAGGGGGCAACACCCCTCCACTTT,CASSLVGQGATPLHF
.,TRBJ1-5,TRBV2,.,TGTGCCAGCAGCTCCTCGGGAGTCCAGCCCCAGCATTTT,CASSSSGVQPQHF
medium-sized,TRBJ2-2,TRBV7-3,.,TGTGCCAGCAGCTTGGGGGGACCTAACACCGGGGAGCTGTTTTTT,CASSLGGPNTGELFF
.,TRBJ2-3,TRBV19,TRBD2,TGTGCCAGTAGTCCCGGACTGGGGAGGGAAGATACGCAGTATTTT,CASSPGLGREDTQYF
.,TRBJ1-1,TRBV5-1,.,TGCGCCAGCAGCTTTCCCGGGGACTCGGCTGAAGCTTTCTTT,CASSFPGDSAEAFF
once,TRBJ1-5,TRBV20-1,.,TGCAGTGCCCAAGCAGGGTCAAACCCCCAGCATTTT,CSAQAGSNPQHF
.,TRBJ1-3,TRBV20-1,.,TGCAGTGCTAGGGGGAAATTAACAAAAGCTGGAAACACCATATATTTT,CSARGKLTKAGNTIYF
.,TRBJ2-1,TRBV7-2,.,TGTGCCAGCAGCCGCACCTACGGCAATGAGCAGTTCTTC,CASSRTYGNEQFF
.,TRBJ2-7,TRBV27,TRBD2,TGTGCCAGCAGTTTATCCCCGGGGGGGGGCGTCTATGAGCAGTACTTC,CASSLSPGGGVYEQYF
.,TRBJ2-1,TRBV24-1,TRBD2,TGTGCCACCAGTGAGGTAGCGGGAGCTTTAGATGAGCAGTTCTTC,CATSEVAGALDEQFF
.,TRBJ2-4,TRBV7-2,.,TGTGCCAGCAGCCCGGAGCCGCGTGTAACCAAAAACATTCAGTACTTC,CASSPEPRVTKNIQYF
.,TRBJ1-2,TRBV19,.,TGTGCCAGTAGTATGGAATCCTATGGCTACACCTTC,CASSMESYGYTF
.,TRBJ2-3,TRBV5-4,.,TGTGCCAGCAGCGCACGGTCAGGCAGGGCGAGCACAGATACGCAGTATTTT,CASSARSGRASTDTQYF
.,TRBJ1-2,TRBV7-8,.,TGTGCCAGCGTCAGGGCCCGGGAAGGGTCGAATGGCTACACCTTC,CASVRAREGSNGYTF
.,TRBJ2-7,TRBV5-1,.,TGCGCCAGCTGGTTCCCTTACGAGCAGTACTTC,CASWFPYEQYF
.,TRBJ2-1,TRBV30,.,TGTGCCTGGAGTGTACCGGGGCCTTACAATGAGCAGTTCTTC,CAWSVPGPYNEQFF
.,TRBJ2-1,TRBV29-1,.,TGCAGCGTTGCAGGTCAGAGGGTGGCTAACAATGAGCAGTTCTTC,CSVAGQRVANNEQFF
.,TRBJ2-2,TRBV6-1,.,TGTGCCAGCAGTGTCTGGTCTGGGGCGAACACCGGGGAGCTGTTTTTT,CASSVWSGANTGELFF
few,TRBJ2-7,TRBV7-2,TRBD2,TGTGCCAGCAGCTCCACCGGGACTACAGCCTACGAGCAGTACTTC,CASSSTGTTAYEQYF
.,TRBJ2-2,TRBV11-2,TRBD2,TGTGCCAGCAGCTTAGTCCCCGGACTAGCGGGTGGCACCGGGGAGCTGTTTTTT,CASSLVPGLAGGTGELFF
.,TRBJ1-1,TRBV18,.,TGTGCCAGCTCACCAAGGACAGTAAACACTGAAGCTTTCTTT,CASSPRTVNTEAFF
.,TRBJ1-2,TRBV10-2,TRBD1,TGCGCCAGCAGTGATTCCGGGACAGCCTATGGCTACACCTTC,CASSDSGTAYGYTF
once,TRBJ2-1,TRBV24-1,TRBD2,TGTGCCACCAGTGATCTAGCGGGAGGGTCCTACAATGAGCAGTTCTTC,CATSDLAGGSYNEQFF
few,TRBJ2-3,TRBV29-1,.,TGCAGCGTTGACGCGACCGGAGATACGCAGTATTTT,CSVDATGDTQYF
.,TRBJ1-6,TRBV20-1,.,TGCAGTGCTATGAGGTCCGGCTCCTATAATTCACCCCTCCACTTT,CSAMRSGSYNSPLHF
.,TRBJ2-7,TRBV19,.,TGTGCCAGTACCTCCCAGCCTGGGTCCAGCTACGAGCAGTACTTC,CASTSQPGSSYEQYF
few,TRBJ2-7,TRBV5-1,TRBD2,TGCGCCAGCAGCTTGCCCCCTAGCGGGAGGAACACCTACGAGCAGTACTTC,CASSLPPSGRNTYEQYF
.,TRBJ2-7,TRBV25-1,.,TGTGCCAGCAGAGGCCAGTTGGCCTACGAGCAGTACTTC,CASRGQLAYEQYF
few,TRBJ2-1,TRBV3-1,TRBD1,TGTGCCAGCAGCCAAGATCGATGGACGGGACAGGGCTACAATGAGCAGTTCTTC,CASSQDRWTGQGYNEQFF
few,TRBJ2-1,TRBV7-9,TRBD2,TGTGCCAGCAGCTTAGTGGTAGCGGGAGTCTACAATGAGCAGTTCTTC,CASSLVVAGVYNEQFF
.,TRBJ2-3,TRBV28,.,TGTGCCACCCTCCCTCGGGGAAGCACAGATACGCAGTATTTT,CATLPRGSTDTQYF
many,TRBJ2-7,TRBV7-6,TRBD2,TGTGCCAGCAGCTTAATAGCGGGAGTCGGCAACGAGCAGTACTTC,CASSLIAGVGNEQYF
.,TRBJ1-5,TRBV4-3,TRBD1,TGCGCCAGCAGCCAAGACTACAGGGGTTTCAATCAGCCCCAGCATTTT,CASSQDYRGFNQPQHF